This record looks at one T cell receptor beta chain sequence and its context. Antigen specificity is unknown. PCR used 60 Vbeta primers and 13 Jbeta primers. Produced via immunoSEQ multiplex PCR; TCRdb's table is partial and in-frame only. The sample has around 140,000 clones; roughly four fifths are singletons. The sample comes from a study of cytomegalovirus exposure and HLA in healthy donors. The CDR3 sequence is 15 residues long. Trimming cost V 1 base and J 5 bases, with 15 bases left between them. In germline, CDR1 is MGHRA, CDR2 YSYEKL. Study observations and caveats: Certain sequence variants were highly shared and formed a cluster, and this cluster was likely a sequencing artifact. A previous analysis found most TCR beta V segments productive roughly 87% or roughly 30% of the time. For cytomegalovirus status, the classifier reportedly gave diagnoses with high specificity and sensitivity. Whilst most TCR sequences proved rare, a subset of public TCRs occurred across many donors.

This clonotype originated in a woman aged 55-75 years in good health and CMV-seronegative. Material for sequencing was PBMCs. V is TRBV4-1 and J is TRBJ2-7; possibly TRBD2 for D (6 bases). The CDR3 region has the DNA TGCGCCAGCAGCCAAGTGGGGCGGGATGTACACGAGCAGTACTTC. It specifies CASSQVGRDVHEQYF.